These 10 T cell receptor beta chains were sequenced from one sample in a study of OX40 agonist ivuxolimab in advanced cancers. The protocol was immunoSEQ multiplex PCR, while the TCRdb copy is restricted to in-frame clones and leaves out a portion. The data show approximately 60,000 clones, more than 85% seen once. Specimen: CD4+ or CD8+ T cells sorted from blood, collected in a trial of the OX40 agonist ivuxolimab. These receptor sequences come from an adult with an advanced solid tumor such as melanoma, head and neck, liver or kidney cancer.

This chain uses TRBV9 with TRBJ2-4; 9 nucleotides line up with TRBD2. This CDR3 is built from 15 residues. V dropped 3 bases and J dropped 5; count of bases not matched to a gene: 6. In germline, CDR1 is SGDLS, CDR2 YYNGEE. CDR3 sequence reads: CASSESTSGENIQYF. In nucleotides, the CDR3 is TGTGCCAGCAGCGAATCGACTAGCGGCGAAAACATTCAGTACTTC.

The gene calls are TRBV5-1 and TRBJ2-7, with 8 bases fitting TRBD1. The germline gives CDR1 SGHRS, CDR2 YFSETQ. Trimming took 4 bases from V and 7 from J; bases not matched to a gene: 7. This CDR3 is built from 13 residues. The CDR3 sequence is CASSPGGTREQYF. CDR3 DNA: TGCGCCAGCAGCCCAGGGGGCACTAGGGAGCAGTACTTC.

The V gene is TRBV30, the J gene TRBJ1-2, with D unresolved. V was trimmed by 0 bases and J by 7 bases, leaving 12 bases between them. Germline V lookup: CDR1 GTSNPN, CDR2 SVGIG (reference sequence). The CDR3 covers 13 residues. The chain's CDR3 is CAWSVPFGRGYTF. The CDR3 DNA reads TGTGCCTGGAGTGTACCGTTCGGACGTGGCTACACCTTC.

This clone was seen just once. The chain joins TRBV19 to TRBJ1-2; D possibly corresponds to TRBD1 (6 bases). The germline V and J ends were trimmed by 4 bases and 6 bases, with 15 bases remaining between them. The CDR3 runs to 14 residues. Germline CDR1 is LNHDA and CDR2 is SQIVND (reference sequence). Here the CDR3 DNA reads TGTGCCAGTAGTACGTCAGCGGGGGCAGATGGCTACACCTTC. As protein: CASSTSAGADGYTF.

The chain joins TRBV7-2 to TRBJ2-3, with unresolved D. Between the trimmed V and J ends, which lost 2 bases and 4 bases, there was a span of 7 bases. CDR1 is SGHTA and CDR2 is FQGNSA in the germline V gene. The CDR3 loop spans 13 amino acids. The CDR3 DNA reads TGTGCCAGCAGCTTAAGGCCTCCAGATACGCAGTATTTT. Translation gives CASSLRPPDTQYF.

This clone was seen just once. The chain recombines TRBV5-1 with TRBJ2-1; TRBD1 matches 9 bases. Germline V lookup: CDR1 SGHRS, CDR2 YFSETQ. CDR3 length: 15 residues. The V gene end was trimmed by 3 bases and the J gene end by 8 bases; junction bases not matched to a gene: 9. The CDR3 DNA follows: TGCGCCAGCAGCTCCCGGGACAGGGTCGGTGATGAGCAGTTCTTC. Translation: CASSSRDRVGDEQFF.

This chain joins TRBV5-1 and TRBJ2-2, with 11 bases matching TRBD1. Germline V gene lookup returns CDR1 SGHRS and CDR2 YFSETQ. The CDR3 is 15 amino acids. Losses at the gene ends were 2 bases for V and 8 bases for J; bases not matched to a gene: 5. The CDR3 spells CASSFGQGASGELFF. CDR3 DNA sequence: TGCGCCAGCAGCTTCGGACAGGGGGCTTCTGGGGAGCTGTTTTTT.

The chain has TRBV5-8 and TRBJ2-3; TRBD2 matches 13 bases. The CDR3 has 18 residues. From germline, CDR1 is SGHTS and CDR2 YDEGEE. The V gene end was trimmed by 6 bases and the J gene end by 2 bases; junction bases not matched to a gene: 12. CDR3 in DNA: TGTGCCAGCAAATCCGGACTAGCGGGGGATACCCCCACAGATACGCAGTATTTT. Encoded protein: CASKSGLAGDTPTDTQYF.

The rearrangement uses TRBV18 and TRBJ1-5; the D is unclear. V was trimmed by 3 bases and J by 3 bases, leaving 6 bases between them. CDR1 and CDR2 (germline): KGHSH, LQKENI. The CDR3 contains 13 residues. As DNA, the CDR3 is TGTGCCAGCTCACCTAGTACCAATCAGCCCCAGCATTTT. Translation: CASSPSTNQPQHF.

V is TRBV4-2 and J is TRBJ2-7, with D tentatively TRBD1 (5 bases). Germline CDR1 reads LGHNA; CDR2 reads YNFKEQ. V was cut by 0 bases and J by 2 bases, with 14 bases left in between. The CDR3 is made up of 16 amino acids. The CDR3: CASSQEGRDGTYEQYF. CDR3 bases: TGTGCCAGCAGCCAAGAAGGCAGGGATGGGACCTACGAGCAGTACTTC.